Listed here is a single T cell receptor beta chain. Clones were read by immunoSEQ multiplex PCR, and TCRdb kept only the in-frame ones, dropping some. The table records a few hundred thousand clones, 89% of them present only once. The sample is drawn from a study of blood T cell repertoires in COVID-19. CDR1 MNHNS and CDR2 SASEGT come from the germline V gene. This CDR3 has 12 residues. Trimming took 1 base from V and 5 from J, leaving 3 bases between them. The chain links TRBV6-1 to TRBJ1-5; D call uncertain. Material for sequencing was peripheral blood. This sequence originates from a middle-aged woman who had recovered from COVID-19. CDR3 sequence: CASSEGDQPQHF. The DNA for the CDR3 is TGTGCCAGCAGTGAAGGAGATCAGCCCCAGCATTTT.